This T cell receptor beta chain was recorded in a study of response to subunit inactivated influenza vaccine. The study's findings and limits: Authors suggested that a seasonal influenza vaccination recruits few new T cells each time.

This clonotype was counted only a few times. Its antigen is unknown. TCRdb re-called the RT-PCR reads through MiXCR, storing one row per CDR3 protein. The sample lists more than 400,000 distinct CDR3 sequences; about 7.2% were seen once. Unmatched junction bases numbered 6, after V lost 1 base and J lost 0 bases. CDR1 and CDR2 from the germline V gene are DFQATT and SNEGSKA (reference sequence). The CDR3 has 17 amino acids. The chain carries TRBV20-1 and TRBJ2-1; 10 bases align to TRBD2. The sequence was collected from a man between 50 and 75 years old who received an inactivated influenza vaccine. The sequencing here drew on PBMCs from blood, taken around 25 months after vaccination. The CDR3 region is CSARVPSGSFSYNEQFF. The CDR3 DNA is TGCAGTGCTAGAGTGCCTAGCGGGAGCTTCTCCTACAATGAGCAGTTCTTC.